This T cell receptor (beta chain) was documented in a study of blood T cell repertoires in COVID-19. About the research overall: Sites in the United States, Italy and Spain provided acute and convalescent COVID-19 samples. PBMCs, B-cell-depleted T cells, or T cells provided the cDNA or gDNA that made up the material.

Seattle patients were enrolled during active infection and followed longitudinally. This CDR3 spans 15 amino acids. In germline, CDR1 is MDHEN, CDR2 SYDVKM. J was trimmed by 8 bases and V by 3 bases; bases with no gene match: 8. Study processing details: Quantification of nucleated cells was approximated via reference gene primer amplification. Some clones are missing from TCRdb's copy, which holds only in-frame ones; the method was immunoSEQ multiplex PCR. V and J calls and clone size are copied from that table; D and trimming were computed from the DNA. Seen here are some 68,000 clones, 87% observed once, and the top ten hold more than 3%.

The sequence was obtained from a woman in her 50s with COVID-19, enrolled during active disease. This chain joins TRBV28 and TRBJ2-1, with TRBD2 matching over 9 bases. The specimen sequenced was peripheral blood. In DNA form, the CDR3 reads TGTGCCAGCAGTTTCGAGGGACTAGCACTAGATGAGCAGTTCTTC. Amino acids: CASSFEGLALDEQFF.